Below, 18 T cell receptor beta chains from the same sample are listed, as sequenced in a study of blood T cell repertoires in COVID-19. Clones were read by immunoSEQ multiplex PCR, and TCRdb kept only the in-frame ones, dropping some. The sample has approximately 290,000 clones, roughly 90% seen once. Sequencing input: PBMCs or T cells enriched from blood (not recorded which). All receptors come from a woman between 18 and 29 years old with acute COVID-19.

The chain joins TRBV7-8 to TRBJ1-1, with D perhaps matching TRBD1 (6 bases). Between the trimmed V and J ends, which lost 0 bases and 1 base, there was a span of 21 bases. This CDR3 spans 19 amino acids. Germline V CDR1 and CDR2: SGHVS, FQNEAQ. CDR3 sequence reads: CASSLAPQGSSLPNTEAFF. Written as DNA, the CDR3 is TGTGCCAGCAGCTTAGCTCCCCAGGGGAGTTCGCTGCCGAACACTGAAGCTTTCTTT.

The genes are TRBV28 and TRBJ2-7; D might be TRBD1 (6 bases). The CDR3 has 13 amino acids. The germline V and J ends were trimmed by 11 bases and 1 base, with 15 bases remaining between them. Germline CDR1 reads MDHEN; CDR2 reads SYDVKM. The CDR3, as DNA: TGTGCCCTCCAGACAGGAATTTCCTACGAGCAGTACTTC. Translation gives CALQTGISYEQYF.

The chain recombines TRBV7-9 with TRBJ2-5; D call uncertain. V lost 7 bases, J lost 1 base, and 16 bases lay in between. CDR1 SEHNR and CDR2 FQNEAQ come from the germline V gene (reference sequence). The CDR3 is made up of 15 amino acids. The CDR3 sequence is CASTPGVSSQETQYF. CDR3 coding DNA: TGTGCCAGCACCCCTGGAGTATCCAGCCAAGAGACCCAGTACTTC.

The chain carries TRBV5-1 and TRBJ1-1, with D possibly TRBD1 on 6 matching bases. There are 16 residues in the CDR3. Trimming left V 4 bases short and J 1 base short, with 17 bases between. Germline V gene data show CDR1 as SGHRS and CDR2 as YFSETQ. CDR3 in amino acids: CASSARQAAANTEAFF. CDR3 coding DNA: TGCGCCAGCAGCGCCAGACAGGCCGCGGCGAACACTGAAGCTTTCTTT.

This rearrangement joins TRBV18 to TRBJ1-6; D perhaps matches TRBD1 (5 bases). Germline V gene data show CDR1 as KGHSH and CDR2 as LQKENI. CDR3 size: 15 residues. Trimming stripped 6 bases from V and 7 bases from J, with 16 bases between. The CDR3 loop reads CASSGSRVDNSPLHF. The CDR3 coding sequence is TGTGCCAGCTCGGGATCCAGGGTCGACAATTCACCCCTCCACTTT.

The gene calls are TRBV9 and TRBJ1-1; possible D gene TRBD1, 5 bases. There are 17 residues in the CDR3. Germline V gives CDR1 SGDLS, CDR2 YYNGEE. The V gene lost 2 bases and the J gene lost 0 bases, with 17 bases spanning the gap. The CDR3: CASSVGGKQDLNTEAFF. The CDR3 DNA sequence: TGTGCCAGCAGCGTGGGGGGTAAACAGGATTTGAACACTGAAGCTTTCTTT. Together with reference TRBV9 and TRBJ1-1, the CDR3 gives the full variable domain: DSGVTQTPKHLITATGQRVTLRCSPRSGDLSVYWYQQSLDQGLQFLIQYYNGEERAKGNILERFSAQQFPDLHSELNLSSLELGDSALYFCASSVGGKQDLNTEAFFGQGTRLTVV.

This rearrangement joins TRBV27 to TRBJ2-1; weak D call: TRBD2 (5 bases). V was shortened by 3 bases and J by 0 bases, with 9 bases between the two germline ends. CDR1 is MNHEY and CDR2 is SMNVEV in the germline V gene (reference sequence). This CDR3 is 15 amino acids long. This CDR3 reads CASSFLGSSYNEQFF. The DNA for the CDR3 is TGTGCCAGCAGTTTTTTAGGGAGCTCCTACAATGAGCAGTTCTTC.

The CDR3 DNA reads TGTGCCAGCAGTTTAAGTCCCACAGGCCGGGGCTACACCTTC. This translates into CASSLSPTGRGYTF. This chain links TRBV28 with TRBJ1-2; perhaps TRBD1 as D (5 bases). Trimming stripped 2 bases from V and 8 bases from J, with 15 bases between. This CDR3 is 14 amino acids long. Germline V CDR1 and CDR2: MDHEN, SYDVKM.

J is TRBJ2-7 and V is TRBV19; 7 nucleotides line up with TRBD2. J was trimmed by 5 bases and V by 7 bases; bases with no gene match: 11. Germline V gene lookup returns CDR1 LNHDA and CDR2 SQIVND (reference sequence). The CDR3 spans 14 residues. In nucleotides, the CDR3 is TGTGCCAGTAAAATGGCGGGAGAAGTCGACGAGCAGTACTTC. Its translation: CASKMAGEVDEQYF.

This chain joins TRBV7-8 and TRBJ1-2, with TRBD1 matching over 9 bases. Trimming cost V 5 bases and J 0 bases; bases outside gene matches: 4. CDR3 length: 15 residues. CDR1 is SGHVS, CDR2 FQNEAQ, per germline. This CDR3 reads CASSIRQGANYGYTF. CDR3 coding DNA: TGTGCCAGCAGCATAAGACAGGGGGCTAACTATGGCTACACCTTC.

The CDR3 nucleotides are TGTGCCAGCAGCTCGACAGGGTACCAAGAGACCCAGTACTTC. Protein sequence: CASSSTGYQETQYF. The chain combines TRBV9 with TRBJ2-5, with 7 bases identical to TRBD1. The germline gives CDR1 SGDLS, CDR2 YYNGEE. Germline trimming cut 4 bases from V and 0 bases from J; bases unmatched to any gene: 3. The CDR3 is 14 residues long.

The chain links TRBV29-1 to TRBJ1-2; D is ambiguous. Trimming took 8 bases from V and 2 from J, leaving 12 bases between them. The CDR3 is made up of 12 amino acids. CDR1 is SQVTM, CDR2 ANQGSEA, per germline. CDR3 sequence: CSIVQTNYGYTF. In DNA form, the CDR3 reads TGCAGCATTGTTCAGACAAACTATGGCTACACCTTC.

The chain joins TRBV5-1 to TRBJ2-3, with D possibly matching TRBD2 (6 bases). V was clipped by 1 base and J by 3 bases, with 9 bases between them. The CDR3 extends over 14 amino acids. Germline CDR1 is SGHRS and CDR2 is YFSETQ. This CDR3 is CASSLSRETDTQYF. CDR3 bases: TGCGCCAGCAGCTTGAGTCGGGAGACAGATACGCAGTATTTT.

The chain couples TRBV9 to TRBJ2-7; 7 nucleotides agree with TRBD2. J lost 8 bases, V lost 0 bases, and 8 bases had no gene match. The germline CDR1 and CDR2 sequences are SGDLS and YYNGEE. CDR3 length equals 14 residues. In DNA, the CDR3 is TGTGCCAGCAGCGTAGGGCAATCGGGAGGCAAGCAGTACTTC. It encodes CASSVGQSGGKQYF.

V is TRBV5-1 and J is TRBJ1-6, with D perhaps TRBD1 (5 bases). From germline, CDR1 is SGHRS and CDR2 YFSETQ. There are 15 residues in the CDR3. V was pared by 0 bases and J by 15 bases, with 19 bases between. The CDR3 spells CASSLARQGGSLLHF. CDR3 DNA: TGCGCCAGCAGCTTGGCCCGGCAGGGAGGAAGCCTCCTCCACTTT. The full variable domain, completed using reference TRBV5-1 and TRBJ1-6, is KAGVTQTPRYLIKTRGQQVTLSCSPISGHRSVSWYQQTPGQGLQFLFEYFSETQRNKGNFPGRFSGRQFSNSRSEMNVSTLELGDSALYLCASSLARQGGSLLHFGNGTRLTVT.

This clone was counted only a few times. This chain uses TRBV10-3 with TRBJ1-1; 7 bases align to TRBD1. With V trimmed by 7 bases and J by 8 bases, 13 bases remained unmatched. The germline V gene encodes CDR1 ENHRY and CDR2 SYGVKD. The CDR3 consists of 14 residues. CDR3 sequence: CAITNVIDRAEAFF. CDR3 DNA: TGTGCCATCACCAATGTGATTGACAGGGCAGAAGCTTTCTTT.

This clone is a singleton in its sample. The rearrangement uses TRBV3-1 (or the pseudogene TRBV3-2) and TRBJ2-7; 7 nucleotides align to TRBD2. Germline trimming cut 4 bases from V and 2 bases from J; bases unmatched to any gene: 5. The CDR3 has 14 amino acids. CDR1 LGHDT and CDR2 YNNKEL come from the germline V gene (reference sequence). CDR3 protein: CASSRPGLTYEQYF. The CDR3 bases are TGTGCCAGCAGCCGCCCGGGACTAACCTACGAGCAGTACTTC.

The chain uses TRBV5-1 and TRBJ2-3, with 7 bases aligning to TRBD2. Looked up from germline, CDR1 is SGHRS and CDR2 is YFSETQ. V shed 1 base and J 0 bases; nucleotides not matched to a gene: 5. The CDR3 is 16 residues long. Here the CDR3 reads CASSLRGGFSTDTQYF. CDR3 in DNA: TGCGCCAGCAGCTTGCGGGGAGGGTTTAGCACAGATACGCAGTATTTT.